A single sample is the source of the 26 T cell receptor beta chains below, sequenced in a study of blood T cell repertoires in COVID-19. Sequencing used immunoSEQ multiplex PCR; TCRdb keeps in-frame clones, though not all of them. The sample consists of 180,000 or so clones, around 80% of them appearing once. The sample consisted of PBMCs or T cells enriched from blood (not recorded which). Receptors were obtained from a man aged 50-59 years who had recovered from COVID-19.

The rearrangement links TRBV18 to TRBJ1-1; TRBD1 aligns across 7 bases. Germline V gives CDR1 KGHSH, CDR2 LQKENI. V shed 2 bases and J 2 bases; nucleotides not matched to a gene: 2. This CDR3 comprises 14 residues. The CDR3 sequence: CASSPDRANTEAFF. The CDR3 bases are TGTGCCAGCTCACCAGACAGGGCCAACACTGAAGCTTTCTTT.

The chain has TRBV4-2 and TRBJ2-6; no clear D gene. This CDR3 has 17 residues. Germline CDR1 LGHNA, CDR2 YNFKEQ. V lost 0 bases to trimming and J lost 0 bases, with 9 bases between them. The CDR3 DNA reads TGTGCCAGCAGCCAAGATGGGCATTTCTCTGGGGCCAACGTCCTGACTTTC. Its translation: CASSQDGHFSGANVLTF.

The rearrangement uses TRBV28 and TRBJ1-5; no clear D. CDR3 length equals 15 residues. The V gene's germline CDR1 is MDHEN and CDR2 SYDVKM. The germline V and J ends were trimmed by 4 bases and 3 bases, with 13 bases remaining between them. The CDR3 here is CASSSGKNFNQPQHF. The CDR3 region has the DNA TGTGCCAGCAGTTCGGGTAAGAACTTCAATCAGCCCCAGCATTTT.

The chain uses TRBV29-1 and TRBJ2-5; D is unresolved. V was cut by 4 bases and J by 3 bases, with 12 bases left in between. Germline V gene data show CDR1 as SQVTM and CDR2 as ANQGSEA. The CDR3 is made up of 13 amino acids. The CDR3 nucleotides read TGCAGCGTTGTGGAACAGCAAAAAGAGACCCAGTACTTC. The encoded protein is CSVVEQQKETQYF.

V and J are TRBV24-1 and TRBJ2-1; 7 bases fit TRBD1. The CDR3 totals 14 residues. The V segment lost 0 bases and the J segment 9 bases; nucleotides outside the gene matches: 4. Germline V lookup: CDR1 KGHDR, CDR2 SFDVKD. DNA for the CDR3: TGTGCCACCAGTGATTTGGCAGGGGGTTTTGAGCAGTTCTTC. Amino acid sequence: CATSDLAGGFEQFF.

V gene TRBV5-6 combines with J gene TRBJ1-6; D remains ambiguous. V lost 7 bases to trimming and J lost 0 bases, with 8 bases between them. This CDR3 region has 14 residues. Germline values: CDR1 SGHDT, CDR2 YYEEEE. The CDR3 protein is CASGGSSYNSPLHF. The DNA of the CDR3 is TGTGCCAGCGGAGGGAGCTCCTATAATTCACCCCTCCACTTT.

The rearrangement uses TRBV19 and TRBJ2-1; 7 bases align to TRBD1. Trimming at V came to 3 bases and at J to 8 bases, leaving 4 bases not matched to a gene. The CDR3 has 13 residues. Per the germline V gene, CDR1 is LNHDA and CDR2 is SQIVND (reference sequence). The CDR3, as DNA: TGTGCCAGTAGTATTCAGGGGGTCCATGAGCAGTTCTTC. Its protein is CASSIQGVHEQFF.

V is TRBV5-6 and J is TRBJ2-7; a possible D gene is TRBD1 (6 bases). This CDR3 region has 14 residues. V gave up 5 bases and J gave up 2 bases, with 14 bases separating them. The germline V gene encodes CDR1 SGHDT and CDR2 YYEEEE. CDR3 in DNA: TGTGCCAGCAGGGTGATACAGGGTCCCTACGAGCAGTACTTC. Protein product: CASRVIQGPYEQYF.

This chain links TRBV19 with TRBJ1-1; D is unresolved. Deletions cut 8 bases from V and 0 bases from J, with 16 bases between. CDR3 length: 15 residues. Per the germline V gene, CDR1 is LNHDA and CDR2 is SQIVND (reference sequence). CDR3 residues: CASGSGEGLNTEAFF. The CDR3, as DNA: TGTGCCAGTGGCTCCGGGGAGGGCCTGAACACTGAAGCTTTCTTT. Supplemented by reference TRBV19 and TRBJ1-1, the full variable domain reads DGGITQSPKYLFRKEGQNVTLSCEQNLNHDAMYWYRQDPGQGLRLIYYSQIVNDFQKGDIAEGYSVSREKKESFPLTVTSAQKNPTAFYLCASGSGEGLNTEAFFGQGTRLTVV.

V and J are TRBV4-2 and TRBJ2-3, with 14 bases lining up with TRBD2. Germline V gene sequence: CDR1 LGHNA, CDR2 YNFKEQ. The CDR3 has 17 amino acids. V shed 3 bases, J shed 7 bases, and the junction held 9 bases outside the gene matches. The CDR3 region is CASSHETSGGAANTQYF. Written as DNA, the CDR3 is TGTGCCAGCAGCCATGAGACTAGCGGGGGGGCAGCTAATACGCAGTATTTT.

The rearrangement uses TRBV2 and TRBJ1-5; TRBD1 aligns across 8 bases. The CDR3 length is 15 residues. Germline-derived CDR1 and CDR2 are SNHLY and FYNNEI. With V trimmed by 4 bases and J by 7 bases, 9 bases remained unmatched. The CDR3 spells CASSAGQEGIQPQHF. The CDR3 region has the DNA TGTGCCAGCAGTGCGGGACAGGAGGGCATCCAGCCCCAGCATTTT.

The table lists this clone with a few counts. This chain links TRBV18 with TRBJ1-6; 9 bases map to TRBD1. With 4 bases clipped from V and 9 bases from J, the junction kept 7 bases outside the gene matches. The CDR3 covers 15 residues. CDR1 is KGHSH and CDR2 is LQKENI in the germline V gene. The CDR3 bases are TGTGCCAGCTCACTAATACAGGGGGCAAGTTCACCCCTCCACTTT. Translated, it gives CASSLIQGASSPLHF.

The V gene is TRBV12-3 or TRBV12-4, the J gene TRBJ2-7; no firm D call. V was cut by 7 bases and J by 1 base, with 11 bases left in between. The CDR3 runs to 13 residues. In DNA, the CDR3 is TGTGCCAGCAAGAACATCTTGTCCTACGAGCAGTACTTC. This translates into CASKNILSYEQYF.

The chain couples TRBV12-3 or TRBV12-4 to TRBJ1-6; D unresolved. The CDR3 consists of 13 residues. Deletions cut 6 bases from V and 9 bases from J, with 12 bases between. As DNA, the CDR3 is TGTGCCAGCAGACCTGACTCTGTTTCACCCCTCCACTTT. Translating it yields CASRPDSVSPLHF.

The chain is built from TRBV6-5 and TRBJ2-5; D unresolved. V dropped 6 bases and J dropped 2 bases, with 10 bases sitting between them. Germline V lookup: CDR1 MNHEY, CDR2 SVGAGI. This CDR3 region has 13 residues. CDR3 loop: CASSRVQQETQYF. DNA for the CDR3: TGTGCCAGCAGCCGGGTCCAACAAGAGACCCAGTACTTC.

The chain recombines TRBV6-4 with TRBJ2-1; weak D call: TRBD2 (6 bases). Germline CDR1 and CDR2: MRHNA and SNTAGT. Trimming stripped 2 bases from V and 9 bases from J, with 11 bases between. The CDR3 sequence is 13 residues long. CDR3 bases: TGTGCCAGCAGTGACAGTAGCGGTGGTGAGCAGTTCTTC. It encodes CASSDSSGGEQFF.

The J gene is TRBJ2-7, the V gene TRBV2; the D gene is possibly TRBD2 (5 bases). V shed 6 bases and J shed 1 base, with 16 bases lying between them. This CDR3 is 15 amino acids long. Germline values: CDR1 SNHLY, CDR2 FYNNEI. CDR3 loop: CASRALLAGSYEQYF. The CDR3 DNA follows: TGTGCCAGCAGGGCACTCCTAGCCGGTTCCTACGAGCAGTACTTC.

V usage is TRBV9 and J usage is TRBJ1-1; D unresolved. The length of the CDR3 is 13 residues. The V gene lost 4 bases and the J gene lost 1 base, with 8 bases spanning the gap. The germline gives CDR1 SGDLS, CDR2 YYNGEE. CDR3 in DNA: TGTGCCAGCAGCCTGCACGGGAACACTGAAGCTTTCTTT. This encodes CASSLHGNTEAFF. The entire variable domain, with the rest obtained from reference TRBV9 and TRBJ1-1, is as follows: DSGVTQTPKHLITATGQRVTLRCSPRSGDLSVYWYQQSLDQGLQFLIQYYNGEERAKGNILERFSAQQFPDLHSELNLSSLELGDSALYFCASSLHGNTEAFFGQGTRLTVV.

The CDR3, as DNA: TGCGCCAGCAGCTTGAGGGCGGGACAGGGGGTGAACGAGCAGTACTTC. Protein: CASSLRAGQGVNEQYF. The chain carries TRBV5-1 and TRBJ2-7, with 11 nucleotides matching TRBD1. Unmatched junction bases numbered 8, after V lost 1 base and J lost 5 bases. Germline V lookup: CDR1 SGHRS, CDR2 YFSETQ. This CDR3 has 16 residues.

This clone was seen a handful of times. The DNA for the CDR3 is TGTGCCAGCAGCAAAGTGGAGACAGAGGAGAACACTGAAGCTTTCTTT. Protein: CASSKVETEENTEAFF. This sequence joins TRBV21-1 and TRBJ1-1; the table's D gene call, TRBD1, was not cross checked with the DNA. TRBV21-1 has pseudogene status. The CDR3 loop spans 16 amino acids.

The chain couples TRBV10-3 to TRBJ2-7; no reliable D call. V shed 0 bases and J shed 0 bases, with 12 bases lying between them. Germline CDR1 and CDR2: ENHRY and SYGVKD. This CDR3 is built from 16 residues. The CDR3 nucleotides read TGTGCCATCAGTGAGTCGAAGACCTCTAGCTCCTACGAGCAGTACTTC. Encoded protein: CAISESKTSSSYEQYF.

The chain carries TRBV5-1 and TRBJ1-1; unclear D gene. The CDR3 runs 14 residues. Germline CDR1 is SGHRS and CDR2 is YFSETQ. The V gene lost 4 bases and the J gene lost 5 bases, with 15 bases spanning the gap. CDR3 loop: CASSPSESGTEAFF. Here the CDR3 DNA reads TGCGCCAGCAGCCCATCAGAGTCGGGAACTGAAGCTTTCTTT.

This rearrangement joins TRBV7-9 to TRBJ1-2; weak D call: TRBD1 (5 bases). Trimming removed 4 bases at V and 8 bases at J, with 20 bases between. In germline, CDR1 is SEHNR, CDR2 FQNEAQ (reference sequence). CDR3 length equals 15 residues. CDR3 sequence (DNA): TGTGCCAGCAGCTCCCAGGGACTCCCGGTTGGGGGCTACACCTTC. Translating gives CASSSQGLPVGGYTF. The full variable domain, in which reference TRBV7-9 and TRBJ1-2 provide the parts outside the CDR3, is DTGVSQNPRHKITKRGQNVTFRCDPISEHNRLYWYRQTLGQGPEFLTYFQNEAQLEKSRLLSDRFSAERPKGSFSTLEIQRTEQGDSAMYLCASSSQGLPVGGYTFGSGTRLTVV.

The chain uses TRBV5-1 and TRBJ1-2, with D unresolved. Germline V gene lookup returns CDR1 SGHRS and CDR2 YFSETQ. This CDR3 has 13 amino acids. V was cut by 4 bases and J by 4 bases, with 11 bases left in between. The CDR3 loop reads CASSDSVGYGYTF. CDR3 nucleotide sequence: TGCGCCAGCAGCGACTCTGTTGGCTATGGCTACACCTTC.

The chain couples TRBV28 to TRBJ1-5; D unclear. The germline V gene encodes CDR1 MDHEN and CDR2 SYDVKM. Trimming took off 9 bases at V and 3 bases at J, with 18 bases between the two ends. The CDR3 totals 15 residues. This CDR3 is CASAVRVSYNQPQHF. In DNA, the CDR3 is TGTGCCAGTGCCGTGAGGGTGTCCTACAATCAGCCCCAGCATTTT.

The chain couples TRBV10-2 to TRBJ1-2; 7 bases are a match to TRBD1. The J segment lost 7 bases and the V segment lost 3 bases, leaving 8 bases of the junction unmatched. The CDR3 covers 14 residues. Looked up from germline, CDR1 is WSHSY and CDR2 is SAAADI. The chain's CDR3 is CASSELDRVGGYTF. Here the CDR3 DNA reads TGCGCCAGCAGTGAACTCGACAGGGTAGGTGGCTACACCTTC.